This TCR beta chain was sequenced for a study of OX40 agonist ivuxolimab in advanced cancers. Comments on this clone: Its specificity is not known. Its ends do not fully match the called genes, so a read error is possible.

CDR1 SGHDT and CDR2 YYEEEE come from the germline V gene. The CDR3 covers 16 residues. Overall study results and limits: Normalized expansion of T-cell clones was also low for some nonresponders.

Assay: immunoSEQ multiplex PCR; the TCRdb copy retains only in-frame clones and omits some. The repertoire includes tens of thousands of clones, roughly 90% of them detected once, and roughly 2.5% sits in the top ten. The material sequenced was CD4+ or CD8+ T cells sorted from blood, taken in a trial of the OX40 agonist ivuxolimab. The chain uses TRBV5-6 and TRBJ2-4; 14 nucleotides match TRBD2. The sequence was collected from an adult with an advanced solid tumor such as melanoma, head and neck, liver or kidney cancer. The CDR3 region is CASSTPGLAGGKNQDF. The CDR3 DNA reads as TGTGCCAGCAGCACACCCGGACTAGCGGGAGGAAAAAATCAGGACTTC.